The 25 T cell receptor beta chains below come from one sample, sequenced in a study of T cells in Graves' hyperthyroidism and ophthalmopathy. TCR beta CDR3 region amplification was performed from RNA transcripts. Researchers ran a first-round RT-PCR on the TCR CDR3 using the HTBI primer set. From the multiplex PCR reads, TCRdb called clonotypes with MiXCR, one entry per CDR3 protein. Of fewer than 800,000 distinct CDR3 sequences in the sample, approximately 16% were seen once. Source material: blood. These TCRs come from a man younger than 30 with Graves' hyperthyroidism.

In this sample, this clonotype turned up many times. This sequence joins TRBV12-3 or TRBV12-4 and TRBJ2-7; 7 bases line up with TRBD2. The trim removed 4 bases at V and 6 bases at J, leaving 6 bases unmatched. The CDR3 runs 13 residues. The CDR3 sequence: CASSWAGAGEQYF. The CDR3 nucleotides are TGTGCCAGCAGTTGGGCGGGAGCGGGCGAGCAGTACTTC.

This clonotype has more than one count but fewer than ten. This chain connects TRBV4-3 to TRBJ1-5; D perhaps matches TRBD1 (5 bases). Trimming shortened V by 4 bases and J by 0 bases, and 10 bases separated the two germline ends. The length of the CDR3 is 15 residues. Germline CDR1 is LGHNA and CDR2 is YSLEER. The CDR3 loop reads CASSLRQHSNQPQHF. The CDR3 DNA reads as TGCGCCAGCAGCCTACGACAGCATAGCAATCAGCCCCAGCATTTT.

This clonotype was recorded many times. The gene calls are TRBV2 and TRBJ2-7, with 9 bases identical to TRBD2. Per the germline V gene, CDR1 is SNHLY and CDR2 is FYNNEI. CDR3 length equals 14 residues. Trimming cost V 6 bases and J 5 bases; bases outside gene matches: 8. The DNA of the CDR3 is TGTGCCAGCAGGGTCACTAGCGGGCCTAACGAGCAGTACTTC. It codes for CASRVTSGPNEQYF.

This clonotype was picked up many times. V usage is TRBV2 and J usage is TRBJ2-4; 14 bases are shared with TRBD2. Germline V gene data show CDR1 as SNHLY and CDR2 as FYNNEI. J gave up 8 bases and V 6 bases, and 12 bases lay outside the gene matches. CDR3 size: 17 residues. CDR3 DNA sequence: TGTGCCAGCAGCCACTACCGACTAGCGGGAGGGCTGGACATTCAGTACTTC. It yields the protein CASSHYRLAGGLDIQYF. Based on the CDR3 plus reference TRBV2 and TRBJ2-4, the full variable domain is EPEVTQTPSHQVTQMGQEVILRCVPISNHLYFYWYRQILGQKVEFLVSFYNNEISEKSEIFDDQFSVERPDGSNFTLKIRSTKLEDSAMYFCASSHYRLAGGLDIQYFGAGTRLSVL.

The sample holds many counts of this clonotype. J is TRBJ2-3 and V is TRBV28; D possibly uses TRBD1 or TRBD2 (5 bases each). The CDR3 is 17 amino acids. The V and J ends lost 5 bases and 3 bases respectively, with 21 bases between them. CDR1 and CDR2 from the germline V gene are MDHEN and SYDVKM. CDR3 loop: CASSPGVGRGRTDTQYF. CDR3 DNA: TGTGCCAGCAGTCCGGGCGTAGGTCGGGGACGAACAGATACGCAGTATTTT.

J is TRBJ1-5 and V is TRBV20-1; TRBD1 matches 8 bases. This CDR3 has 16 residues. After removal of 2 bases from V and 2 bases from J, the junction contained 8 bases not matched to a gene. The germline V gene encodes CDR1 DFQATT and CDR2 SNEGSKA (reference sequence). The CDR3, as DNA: TGCAGTGCTAGATCCCCGGGACAGGATGGCAATCAGCCCCAGCATTTT. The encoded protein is CSARSPGQDGNQPQHF.

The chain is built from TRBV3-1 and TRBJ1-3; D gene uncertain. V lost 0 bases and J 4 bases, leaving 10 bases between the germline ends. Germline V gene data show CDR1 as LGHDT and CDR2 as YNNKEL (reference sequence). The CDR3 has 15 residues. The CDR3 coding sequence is TGTGCCAGCAGCCAAGATCAAGGGCCCGGAAACACCATATATTTT. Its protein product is CASSQDQGPGNTIYF.

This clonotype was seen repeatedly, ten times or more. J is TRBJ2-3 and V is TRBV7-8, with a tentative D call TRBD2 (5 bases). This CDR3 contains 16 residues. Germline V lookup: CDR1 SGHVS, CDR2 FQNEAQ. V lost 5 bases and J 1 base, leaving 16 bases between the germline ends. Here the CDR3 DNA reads TGTGCCAGCAGCCCGAGCGGCGGGCTTGGCACAGATACGCAGTATTTT. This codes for CASSPSGGLGTDTQYF.

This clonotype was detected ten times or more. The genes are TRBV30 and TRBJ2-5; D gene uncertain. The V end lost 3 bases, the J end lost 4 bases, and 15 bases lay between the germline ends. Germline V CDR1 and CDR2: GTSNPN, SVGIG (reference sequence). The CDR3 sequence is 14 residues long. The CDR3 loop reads CAWRAGQWGETQYF. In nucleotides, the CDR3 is TGTGCCTGGAGGGCCGGGCAGTGGGGAGAGACCCAGTACTTC.

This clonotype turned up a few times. The CDR3 sequence is CASSQYTGILGAQHF. The CDR3 DNA reads TGTGCCAGCTCACAGTACACGGGGATACTGGGGGCCCAGCATTTT. This rearrangement joins TRBV18 to TRBJ1-5, with D possibly TRBD1 on 5 matching bases. V dropped 4 bases and J dropped 11 bases, with 21 bases sitting between them. The CDR3 length is 15 residues. The germline gives CDR1 KGHSH, CDR2 LQKENI.

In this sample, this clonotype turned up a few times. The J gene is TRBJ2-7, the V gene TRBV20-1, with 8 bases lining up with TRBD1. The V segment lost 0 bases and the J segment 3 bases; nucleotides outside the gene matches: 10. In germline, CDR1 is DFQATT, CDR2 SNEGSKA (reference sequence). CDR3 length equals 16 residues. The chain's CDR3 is CSARDPRTGSLYEQYF. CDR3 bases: TGCAGTGCTAGAGATCCCCGGACAGGGTCCCTCTACGAGCAGTACTTC.

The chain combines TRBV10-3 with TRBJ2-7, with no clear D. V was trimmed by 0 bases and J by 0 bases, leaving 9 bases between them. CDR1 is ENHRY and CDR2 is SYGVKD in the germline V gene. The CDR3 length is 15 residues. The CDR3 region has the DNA TGTGCCATCAGTGAGTCGATCCGGAGCTCCTACGAGCAGTACTTC. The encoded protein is CAISESIRSSYEQYF.

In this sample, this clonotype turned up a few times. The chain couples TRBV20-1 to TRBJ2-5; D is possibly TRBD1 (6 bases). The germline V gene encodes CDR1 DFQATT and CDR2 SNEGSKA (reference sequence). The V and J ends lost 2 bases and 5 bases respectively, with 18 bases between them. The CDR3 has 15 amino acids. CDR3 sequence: CSARPPTGSRETQYF. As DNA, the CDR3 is TGCAGTGCTAGACCCCCCACAGGGTCGAGGGAGACCCAGTACTTC.

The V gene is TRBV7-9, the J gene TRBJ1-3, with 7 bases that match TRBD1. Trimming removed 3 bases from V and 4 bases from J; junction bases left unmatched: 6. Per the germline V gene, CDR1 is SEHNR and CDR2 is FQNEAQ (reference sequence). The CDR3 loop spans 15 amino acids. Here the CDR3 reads CASSFDRASGNTIYF. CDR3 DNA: TGTGCCAGCAGCTTCGACAGGGCCTCGGGAAACACCATATATTTT.

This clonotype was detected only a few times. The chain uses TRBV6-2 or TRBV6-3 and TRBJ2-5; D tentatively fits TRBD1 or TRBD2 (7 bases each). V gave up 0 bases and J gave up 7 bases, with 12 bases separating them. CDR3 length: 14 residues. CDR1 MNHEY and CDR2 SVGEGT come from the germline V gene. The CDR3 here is CASSYSGGDRTQYF. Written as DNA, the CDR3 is TGTGCCAGCAGTTACTCGGGAGGGGACAGGACCCAGTACTTC.

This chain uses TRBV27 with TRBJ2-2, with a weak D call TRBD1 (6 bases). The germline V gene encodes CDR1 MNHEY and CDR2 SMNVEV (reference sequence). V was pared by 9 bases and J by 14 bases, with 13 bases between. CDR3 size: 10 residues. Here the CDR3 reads CASLTGNLFF. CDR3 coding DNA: TGTGCCAGTCTCACAGGGAATCTGTTTTTT.

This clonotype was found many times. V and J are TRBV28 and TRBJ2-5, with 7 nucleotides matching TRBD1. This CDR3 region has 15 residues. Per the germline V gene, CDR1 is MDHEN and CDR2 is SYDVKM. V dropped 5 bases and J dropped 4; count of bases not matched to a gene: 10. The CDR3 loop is CASSLTGKLGETQYF. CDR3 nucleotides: TGTGCCAGCAGTCTGACAGGGAAGCTCGGAGAGACCCAGTACTTC.

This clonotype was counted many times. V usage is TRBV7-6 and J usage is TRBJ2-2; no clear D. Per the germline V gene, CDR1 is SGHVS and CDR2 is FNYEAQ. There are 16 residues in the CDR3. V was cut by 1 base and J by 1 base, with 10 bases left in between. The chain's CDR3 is CASSLDGSRNTGELFF. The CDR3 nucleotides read TGTGCCAGCAGCTTAGATGGTTCCAGGAACACCGGGGAGCTGTTTTTT. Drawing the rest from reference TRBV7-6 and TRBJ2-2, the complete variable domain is GAGVSQSPRYKVTKRGQDVALRCDPISGHVSLYWYRQALGQGPEFLTYFNYEAQQDKSGLPNDRFSAERPEGSISTLTIQRTEQRDSAMYRCASSLDGSRNTGELFFGEGSRLTVL.

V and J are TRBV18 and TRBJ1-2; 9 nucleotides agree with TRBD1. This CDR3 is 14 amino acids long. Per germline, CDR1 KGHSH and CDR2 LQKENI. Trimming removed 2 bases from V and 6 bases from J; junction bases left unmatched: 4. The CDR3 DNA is TGTGCCAGCTCACCATCTGACAGGGGGGATGGCTACACCTTC. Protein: CASSPSDRGDGYTF. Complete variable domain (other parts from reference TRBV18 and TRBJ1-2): NAGVMQNPRHLVRRRGQEARLRCSPMKGHSHVYWYRQLPEEGLKFMVYLQKENIIDESGMPKERFSAEFPKEGPSILRIQQVVRGDSAAYFCASSPSDRGDGYTFGSGTRLTVV.

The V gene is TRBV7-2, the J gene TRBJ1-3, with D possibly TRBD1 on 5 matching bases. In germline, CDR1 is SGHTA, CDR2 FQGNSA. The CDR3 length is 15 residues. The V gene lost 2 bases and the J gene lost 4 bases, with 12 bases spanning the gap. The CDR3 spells CASSLLGHRGNTIYF. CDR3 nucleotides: TGTGCCAGCAGCTTACTCGGCCACAGGGGAAACACCATATATTTT.

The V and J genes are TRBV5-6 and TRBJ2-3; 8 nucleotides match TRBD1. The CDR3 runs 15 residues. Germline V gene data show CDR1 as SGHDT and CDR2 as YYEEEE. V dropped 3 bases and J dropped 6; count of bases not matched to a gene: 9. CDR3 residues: CASSSPDRGPDTQYF. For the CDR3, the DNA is TGTGCCAGCAGCTCCCCTGACAGGGGCCCGGATACGCAGTATTTT.

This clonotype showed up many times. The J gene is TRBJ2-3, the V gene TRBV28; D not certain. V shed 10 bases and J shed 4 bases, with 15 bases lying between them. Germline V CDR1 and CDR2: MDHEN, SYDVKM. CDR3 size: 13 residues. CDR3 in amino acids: CATSALGADTQYF. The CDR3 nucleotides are TGTGCCACCTCGGCTTTGGGTGCAGATACGCAGTATTTT.

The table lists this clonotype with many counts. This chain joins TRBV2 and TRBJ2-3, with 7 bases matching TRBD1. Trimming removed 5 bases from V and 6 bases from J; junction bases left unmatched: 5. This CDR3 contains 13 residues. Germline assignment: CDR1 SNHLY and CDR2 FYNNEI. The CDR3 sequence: CASSSQGLDTQYF. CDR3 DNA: TGTGCCAGCAGTTCACAGGGGCTGGATACGCAGTATTTT.

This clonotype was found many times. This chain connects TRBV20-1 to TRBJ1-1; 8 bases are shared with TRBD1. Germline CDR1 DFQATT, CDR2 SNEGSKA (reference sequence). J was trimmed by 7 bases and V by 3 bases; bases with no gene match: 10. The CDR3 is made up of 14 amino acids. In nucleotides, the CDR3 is TGCAGTGCTAGCCAGGGGGCGGTATGGAATGAAGCTTTCTTT. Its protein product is CSASQGAVWNEAFF.

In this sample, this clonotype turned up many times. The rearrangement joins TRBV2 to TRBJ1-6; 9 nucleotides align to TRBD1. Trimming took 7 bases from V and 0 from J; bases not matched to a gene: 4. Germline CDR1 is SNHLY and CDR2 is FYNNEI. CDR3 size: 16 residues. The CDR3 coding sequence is TGTGCCAGCACTATGGACAGGGGCTCCTATAATTCACCCCTCCACTTT. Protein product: CASTMDRGSYNSPLHF.